The 13 T cell receptor beta chains presented below share a single source sample, sequenced in a study of blood T cell repertoires in COVID-19. Only in-frame clones appear in the TCRdb table, and some are missing; sequencing was by immunoSEQ multiplex PCR. The profile shows approximately 210,000 clones, around four fifths of them singletons. Material for sequencing was peripheral blood. The receptor set was obtained from a woman of 80 years or more with COVID-19, enrolled during active disease.

The V and J genes are TRBV21-1 and TRBJ2-1; TRBD2 is the table's D call and was not checked against the DNA. TRBV21-1 is listed as a pseudogene. This CDR3 has 10 residues. The CDR3 DNA reads TGTGCCGTCCCCCCCGGGGAGCAGTTCTTC. Its protein product is CAVPPGEQFF.

The genes are TRBV4-1 and TRBJ1-1, with D unclear. The CDR3 runs to 15 residues. Germline assignment: CDR1 MGHRA and CDR2 YSYEKL. V lost 0 bases to trimming and J lost 5 bases, with 13 bases between them. CDR3 bases: TGCGCCAGCAGCCAAGAGGCGGGAGGCCGGACTGAAGCTTTCTTT. Protein product: CASSQEAGGRTEAFF.

This chain links TRBV5-6 with TRBJ1-4; no clear D. Germline assignment: CDR1 SGHDT and CDR2 YYEEEE. V gave up 1 base and J gave up 12 bases, with 10 bases separating them. The CDR3 covers 12 residues. The CDR3 coding sequence is TGTGCCAGCAGCTTGTTGCAGTTGGAACTGTTTTTT. It codes for CASSLLQLELFF.

The chain has TRBV7-2 and TRBJ2-3, with D possibly matching TRBD2 (6 bases). The germline V and J ends were trimmed by 0 bases and 3 bases, with 10 bases remaining between them. Germline CDR1 SGHTA, CDR2 FQGNSA. The CDR3 consists of 15 residues. CDR3 residues: CASSLAAGRTDTQYF. In DNA, the CDR3 is TGTGCCAGCAGCTTAGCGGCGGGGAGGACAGATACGCAGTATTTT.

The chain is built from TRBV6-5 and TRBJ2-7, with TRBD1 as a possible D gene (5 bases). Germline CDR1 reads MNHEY; CDR2 reads SVGAGI. The CDR3 is 15 amino acids. V was clipped by 0 bases and J by 2 bases, with 11 bases between them. The CDR3 DNA sequence: TGTGCCAGCAGTTACTCGGGTAGGGGTACCTACGAGCAGTACTTC. It is translated as CASSYSGRGTYEQYF.

The rearrangement uses TRBV10-3 and TRBJ2-3, with 7 bases identical to TRBD1. V trimming: 7 bases; J trimming: 0 bases; junction bases outside the gene matches: 1. This CDR3 region has 13 residues. Germline V gives CDR1 ENHRY, CDR2 SYGVKD. The CDR3 nucleotides are TGTGCCATCAAGGGGGCTAGCACAGATACGCAGTATTTT. Translating it yields CAIKGASTDTQYF.

The chain joins TRBV6-2 or TRBV6-3 to TRBJ1-1, with D possibly TRBD1 on 6 matching bases. CDR1 and CDR2 from the germline V gene are MNHEY and SVGEGT. This CDR3 is 16 amino acids long. V was cut by 2 bases and J by 4 bases, with 17 bases left in between. CDR3 nucleotide sequence: TGTGCCAGCAGTTACCTTGTCACAGGGTCGGGCACTGAAGCTTTCTTT. This encodes CASSYLVTGSGTEAFF.

This clone was seen a few times. The gene calls are TRBV2 and TRBJ2-1; tentative D call: TRBD2 (6 bases). CDR3 length: 15 residues. Deletions cut 1 base from V and 2 bases from J, with 9 bases between. Germline CDR1 SNHLY, CDR2 FYNNEI. CDR3 coding DNA: TGTGCCAGCAGTGAAGGGCGGGGCGCCTACAATGAGCAGTTCTTC. Residues: CASSEGRGAYNEQFF. Full variable domain (rest looked up from reference TRBV2 and TRBJ2-1): EPEVTQTPSHQVTQMGQEVILRCVPISNHLYFYWYRQILGQKVEFLVSFYNNEISEKSEIFDDQFSVERPDGSNFTLKIRSTKLEDSAMYFCASSEGRGAYNEQFFGPGTRLTVL.

The chain employs TRBV2 and TRBJ1-4, with D possibly matching TRBD1 (6 bases). The CDR3 runs to 14 residues. Germline CDR1 is SNHLY and CDR2 is FYNNEI. The germline V and J ends were trimmed by 7 bases and 8 bases, with 17 bases remaining between them. Here the CDR3 DNA reads TGTGCCAGCACTCATCCGGGGGGCTCAGAAAAACTGTTTTTT. Its protein is CASTHPGGSEKLFF. The entire variable domain, with the rest obtained from reference TRBV2 and TRBJ1-4, is as follows: EPEVTQTPSHQVTQMGQEVILRCVPISNHLYFYWYRQILGQKVEFLVSFYNNEISEKSEIFDDQFSVERPDGSNFTLKIRSTKLEDSAMYFCASTHPGGSEKLFFGSGTQLSVL.

The genes are TRBV29-1 and TRBJ2-2; 8 positions agree with TRBD1. The CDR3 sequence is 14 residues long. Germline CDR1 SQVTM, CDR2 ANQGSEA. With 5 bases clipped from V and 7 bases from J, the junction kept 9 bases outside the gene matches. CDR3 coding DNA: TGCAGCGTTCGAATCCAGGGGGCTGTCGGGGAGCTGTTTTTT. It encodes CSVRIQGAVGELFF.

V and J are TRBV28 and TRBJ2-2; TRBD1 agrees at 9 bases. The CDR3 runs to 17 residues. The V gene's germline CDR1 is MDHEN and CDR2 SYDVKM. The junction had 12 bases not matched to a gene; V was cut back by 4 bases and J by 6 bases. The CDR3 DNA sequence: TGTGCCAGCAGTTCCCCGGGGGCGGGACAGGGACCCGGGGAGCTGTTTTTT. Residues: CASSSPGAGQGPGELFF.

This chain joins TRBV18 and TRBJ1-5; 10 bases line up with TRBD1. CDR3 length: 17 amino acids. Trimming took 3 bases from V and 6 from J; bases not matched to a gene: 11. CDR1 KGHSH and CDR2 LQKENI come from the germline V gene. Written as DNA, the CDR3 is TGTGCCAGCTCACCGACCACCTCGACAGGGGGCGGTCAGCCCCAGCATTTT. Residues: CASSPTTSTGGGQPQHF.

The chain is built from TRBV19 and TRBJ1-6; 10 nucleotides agree with TRBD1. With V trimmed by 3 bases and J by 5 bases, 1 base remained unmatched. Germline V lookup: CDR1 LNHDA, CDR2 SQIVND (reference sequence). This CDR3 is 15 amino acids long. CDR3 DNA: TGTGCCAGTAGTATCGGGACAGGGGATAATTCACCCCTCCACTTT. Residues: CASSIGTGDNSPLHF. The full variable domain, with the rest looked up from reference TRBV19 and TRBJ1-6, is DGGITQSPKYLFRKEGQNVTLSCEQNLNHDAMYWYRQDPGQGLRLIYYSQIVNDFQKGDIAEGYSVSREKKESFPLTVTSAQKNPTAFYLCASSIGTGDNSPLHFGNGTRLTVT.